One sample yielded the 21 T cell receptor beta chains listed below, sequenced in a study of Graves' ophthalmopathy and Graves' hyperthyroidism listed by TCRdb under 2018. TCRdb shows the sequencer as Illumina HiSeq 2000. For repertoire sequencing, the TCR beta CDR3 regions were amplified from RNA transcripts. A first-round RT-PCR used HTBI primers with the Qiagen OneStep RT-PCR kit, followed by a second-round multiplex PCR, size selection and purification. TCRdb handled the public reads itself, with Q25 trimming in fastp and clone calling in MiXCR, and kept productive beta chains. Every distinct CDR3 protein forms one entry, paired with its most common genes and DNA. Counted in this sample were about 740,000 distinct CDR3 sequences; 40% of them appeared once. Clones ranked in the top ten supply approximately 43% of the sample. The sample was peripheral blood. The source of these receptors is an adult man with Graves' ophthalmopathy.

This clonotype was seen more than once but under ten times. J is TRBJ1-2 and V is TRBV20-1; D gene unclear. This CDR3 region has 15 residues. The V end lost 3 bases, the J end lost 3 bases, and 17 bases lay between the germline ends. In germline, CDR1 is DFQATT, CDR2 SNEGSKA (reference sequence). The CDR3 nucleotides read TGCAGTGCTAGTTCTTTTCTAGTGAATGACTATGGCTACACCTTC. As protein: CSASSFLVNDYGYTF.

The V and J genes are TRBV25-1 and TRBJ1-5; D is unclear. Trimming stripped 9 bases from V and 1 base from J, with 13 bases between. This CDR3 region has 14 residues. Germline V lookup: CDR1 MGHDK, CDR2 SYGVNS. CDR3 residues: CARKEGWSNQPQHF. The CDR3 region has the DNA TGTGCCAGGAAGGAGGGATGGAGCAATCAGCCCCAGCATTTT.

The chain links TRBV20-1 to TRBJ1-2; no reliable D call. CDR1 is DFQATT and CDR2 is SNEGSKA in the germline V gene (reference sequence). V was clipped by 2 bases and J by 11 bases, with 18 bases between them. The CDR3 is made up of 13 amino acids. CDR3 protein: CSARLTDGRRYTF. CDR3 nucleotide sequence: TGCAGTGCTAGATTAACGGACGGTCGGAGATACACCTTC.

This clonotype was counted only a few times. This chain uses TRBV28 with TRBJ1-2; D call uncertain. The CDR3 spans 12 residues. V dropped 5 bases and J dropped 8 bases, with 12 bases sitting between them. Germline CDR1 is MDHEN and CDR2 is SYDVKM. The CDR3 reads CASSQSAWGYTF. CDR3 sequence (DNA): TGTGCCAGCAGTCAATCCGCGTGGGGCTACACCTTC.

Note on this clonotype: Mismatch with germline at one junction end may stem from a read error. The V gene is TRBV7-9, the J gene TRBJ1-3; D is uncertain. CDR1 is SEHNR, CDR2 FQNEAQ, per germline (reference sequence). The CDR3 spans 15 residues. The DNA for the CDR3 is TGTGCCAGCAGCTTAGTAGTGGGCACTGGAGACACCATATATTTT. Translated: CASSLVVGTGDTIYF.

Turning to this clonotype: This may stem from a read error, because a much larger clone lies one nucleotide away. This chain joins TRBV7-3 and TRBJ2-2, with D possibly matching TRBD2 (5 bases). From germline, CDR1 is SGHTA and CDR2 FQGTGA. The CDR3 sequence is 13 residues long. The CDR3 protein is CASSLTGSGELLF. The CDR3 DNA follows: TGTGCCAGCAGCTTGACTGGTTCCGGGGAGCTGCTTTTT.

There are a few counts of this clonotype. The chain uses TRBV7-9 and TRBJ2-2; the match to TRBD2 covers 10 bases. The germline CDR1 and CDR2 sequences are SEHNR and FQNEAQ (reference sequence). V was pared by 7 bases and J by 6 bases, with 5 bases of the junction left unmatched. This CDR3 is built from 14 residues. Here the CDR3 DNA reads TGTGCCAGCACTCTAGCGGGAGTAGCCGGGGAGCTGTTTTTT. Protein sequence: CASTLAGVAGELFF.

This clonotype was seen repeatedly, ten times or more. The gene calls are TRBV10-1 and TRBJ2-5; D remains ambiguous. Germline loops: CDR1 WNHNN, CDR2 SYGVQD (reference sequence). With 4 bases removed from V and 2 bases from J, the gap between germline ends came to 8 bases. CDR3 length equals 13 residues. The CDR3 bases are TGCGCCAGCAGTGCTACCGATCAAGAGACCCAGTACTTC. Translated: CASSATDQETQYF.

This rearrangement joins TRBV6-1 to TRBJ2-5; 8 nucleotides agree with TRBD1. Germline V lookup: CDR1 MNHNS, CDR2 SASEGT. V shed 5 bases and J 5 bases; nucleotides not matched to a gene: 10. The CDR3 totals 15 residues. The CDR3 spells CASSYPTGVGETQYF. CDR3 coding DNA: TGTGCCAGCAGTTACCCGACAGGGGTCGGCGAGACCCAGTACTTC.

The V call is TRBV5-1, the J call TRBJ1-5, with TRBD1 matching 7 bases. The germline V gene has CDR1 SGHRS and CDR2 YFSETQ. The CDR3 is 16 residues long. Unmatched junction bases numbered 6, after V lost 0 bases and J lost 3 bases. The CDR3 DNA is TGCGCCAGCAGCTTGGGGACAGGACCCTCCAATCAGCCCCAGCATTTT. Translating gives CASSLGTGPSNQPQHF.

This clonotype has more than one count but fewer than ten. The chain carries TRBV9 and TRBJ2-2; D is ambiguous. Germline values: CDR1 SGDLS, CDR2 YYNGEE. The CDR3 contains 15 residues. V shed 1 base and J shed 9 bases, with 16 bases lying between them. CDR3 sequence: CASSVRGGSTRELFF. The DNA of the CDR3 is TGTGCCAGCAGCGTACGAGGCGGCTCTACCCGGGAGCTGTTTTTT.

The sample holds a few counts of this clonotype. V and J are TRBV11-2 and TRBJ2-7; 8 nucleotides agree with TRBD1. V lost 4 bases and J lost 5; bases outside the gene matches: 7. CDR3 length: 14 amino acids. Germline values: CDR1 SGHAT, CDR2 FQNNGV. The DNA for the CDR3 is TGTGCCAGCAGCTCGAACAGGGGGTTCGACGAGCAGTACTTC. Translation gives CASSSNRGFDEQYF.

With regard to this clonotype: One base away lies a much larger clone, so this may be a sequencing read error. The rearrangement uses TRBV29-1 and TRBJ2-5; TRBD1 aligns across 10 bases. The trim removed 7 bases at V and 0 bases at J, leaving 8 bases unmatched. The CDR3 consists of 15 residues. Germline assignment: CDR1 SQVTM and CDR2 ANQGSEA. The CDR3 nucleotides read TGCAGCGCCGGGGACAGGGGAACCGACCAAGAGACCCAGTACTTC. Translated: CSAGDRGTDQETQYF.

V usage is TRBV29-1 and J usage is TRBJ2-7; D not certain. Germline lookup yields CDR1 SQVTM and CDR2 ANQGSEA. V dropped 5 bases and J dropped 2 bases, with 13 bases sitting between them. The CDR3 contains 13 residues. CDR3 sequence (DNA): TGCAGCGTTACCTTGGACGGTACCTACGAGCAGTACTTC. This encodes CSVTLDGTYEQYF.

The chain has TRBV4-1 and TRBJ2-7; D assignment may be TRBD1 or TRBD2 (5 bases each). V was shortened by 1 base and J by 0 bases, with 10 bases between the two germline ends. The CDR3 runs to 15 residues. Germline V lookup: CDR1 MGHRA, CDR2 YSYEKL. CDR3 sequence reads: CASSQGLGTSYEQYF. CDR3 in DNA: TGCGCCAGCAGCCAAGGTCTGGGGACCTCCTACGAGCAGTACTTC.

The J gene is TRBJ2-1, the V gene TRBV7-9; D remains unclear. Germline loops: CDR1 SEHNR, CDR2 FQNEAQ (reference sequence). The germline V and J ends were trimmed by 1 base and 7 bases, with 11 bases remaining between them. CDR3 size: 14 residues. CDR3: CASSLVSTSNEQFF. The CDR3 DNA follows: TGTGCCAGCAGCTTAGTTAGCACCAGTAATGAGCAGTTCTTC.

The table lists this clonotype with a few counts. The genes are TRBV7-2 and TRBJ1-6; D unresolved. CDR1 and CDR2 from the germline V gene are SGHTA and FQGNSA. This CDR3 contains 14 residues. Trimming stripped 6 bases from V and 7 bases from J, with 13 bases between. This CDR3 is CASSSQKWNSPLHF. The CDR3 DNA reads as TGTGCCAGCAGTTCGCAAAAGTGGAATTCACCCCTCCACTTT. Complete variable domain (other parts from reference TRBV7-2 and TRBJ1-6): GAGVSQSPSNKVTEKGKDVELRCDPISGHTALYWYRQSLGQGLEFLIYFQGNSAPDKSGLPSDRFSAERTGGSVSTLTIQRTQQEDSAVYLCASSSQKWNSPLHFGNGTRLTVT.

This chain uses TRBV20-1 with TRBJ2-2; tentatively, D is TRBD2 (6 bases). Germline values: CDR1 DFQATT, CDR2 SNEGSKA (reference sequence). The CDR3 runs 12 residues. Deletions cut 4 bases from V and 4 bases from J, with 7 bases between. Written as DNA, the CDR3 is TGCAGTGCTATGGGGGGCACCGGGGAGCTGTTTTTT. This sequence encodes CSAMGGTGELFF.

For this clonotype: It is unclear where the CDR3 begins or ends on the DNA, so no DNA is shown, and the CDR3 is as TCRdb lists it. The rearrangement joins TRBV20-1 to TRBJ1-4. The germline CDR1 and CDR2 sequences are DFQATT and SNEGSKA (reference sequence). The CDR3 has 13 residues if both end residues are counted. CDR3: CSARGDIMKNCFF.

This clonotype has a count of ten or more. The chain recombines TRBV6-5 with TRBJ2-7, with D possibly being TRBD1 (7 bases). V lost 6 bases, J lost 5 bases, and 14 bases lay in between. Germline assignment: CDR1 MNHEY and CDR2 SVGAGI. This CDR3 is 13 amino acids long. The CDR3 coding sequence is TGTGCCAGCAGACGCGGGACAGTCCACGAGCAGTACTTC. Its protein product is CASRRGTVHEQYF.

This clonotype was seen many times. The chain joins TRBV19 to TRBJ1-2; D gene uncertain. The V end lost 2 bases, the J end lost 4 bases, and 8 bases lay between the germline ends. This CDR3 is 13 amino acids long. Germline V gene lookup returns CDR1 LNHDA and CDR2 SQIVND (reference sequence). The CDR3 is CASSIPPTYGYTF. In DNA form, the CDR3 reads TGTGCCAGTAGTATACCTCCAACCTATGGCTACACCTTC.